This passage covers 5 T cell receptor beta chains from one sample sequenced in a study of radiotherapy plus CTLA-4 blockade in lung cancer. The table came from immunoSEQ multiplex PCR; TCRdb's copy has only in-frame clones and leaves some out. This table holds 75,000 to 95,000 clones, 55% to 75% found once. This material consisted of peripheral blood, taken from a patient treated with radiotherapy plus ipilimumab. All receptors derive from a human donor with non-small cell lung cancer that progressed on radiotherapy plus ipilimumab.

The chain links TRBV28 to TRBJ2-7; possible D gene TRBD1, 6 bases. Trimming stripped 2 bases from V and 7 bases from J, with 18 bases between. CDR3 length: 15 amino acids. Germline V gene data show CDR1 as MDHEN and CDR2 as SYDVKM. The CDR3 loop reads CASSLTLQDSEEQYF. DNA of the CDR3: TGTGCCAGCAGTTTAACCCTGCAGGACAGCGAGGAGCAGTACTTC.

The chain carries TRBV6-5 and TRBJ2-5; D gene uncertain. The CDR3 loop spans 13 amino acids. Trimming removed 0 bases at V and 2 bases at J, with 4 bases between. The V gene's germline CDR1 is MNHEY and CDR2 SVGAGI. Written as DNA, the CDR3 is TGTGCCAGCAGTTACTCAGGACAAGAGACCCAGTACTTC. Its translation: CASSYSGQETQYF.

This chain connects TRBV9 to TRBJ2-7, with 8 bases matching TRBD2. This CDR3 has 14 amino acids. With V trimmed by 4 bases and J by 0 bases, 3 bases remained unmatched. CDR1 SGDLS and CDR2 YYNGEE come from the germline V gene. CDR3 DNA: TGTGCCAGCAGCCTTAGCGGGACCTCCTACGAGCAGTACTTC. Its protein is CASSLSGTSYEQYF.

This clone was seen just once. V is TRBV10-2 and J is TRBJ1-1; tentatively, D is TRBD1 (5 bases). The V gene lost 5 bases and the J gene lost 4 bases, with 14 bases spanning the gap. The germline V gene has CDR1 WSHSY and CDR2 SAAADI. The CDR3 runs to 14 residues. The CDR3 here is CASSSQGGGTEAFF. CDR3 nucleotides: TGCGCCAGCAGTTCCCAGGGCGGGGGCACTGAAGCTTTCTTT.

The chain is built from TRBV19 and TRBJ2-7, with D possibly called TRBD1 or TRBD2 (5 bases each). Germline V gene data show CDR1 as LNHDA and CDR2 as SQIVND (reference sequence). The V gene lost 10 bases and the J gene lost 6 bases, with 16 bases spanning the gap. The CDR3 consists of 12 residues. Here the CDR3 DNA reads TGTGCCACCTCCCTTGGGGGTAGCGAGCAGTACTTC. Its translation is CATSLGGSEQYF.